This T cell receptor beta chain was recovered during a study of molecular identifiers for immune sequencing clone quantification. Findings and caveats of the study: Underestimated sizes of highly expanded clones could result from identical TCR molecules that share a barcode. Clones above 20 RNA copies contained over 98% of effector molecules but under 1% of naive ones.

Germline values: CDR1 SGDLS, CDR2 YYNGEE. This CDR3 is built from 15 residues. TCRdb reprocessed the PCR reads via MiXCR and lists one record per CDR3 protein. This sample has some 100,000 distinct CDR3 sequences; 36% occur once, and the top ten carry 4% to 5%. Every naive CD8 library was made from between about 18,000 and 1,100,000 sorted cells with 10%, 30% or 50% RNA. This clonotype appeared a single time. The antigen is not known. A read error may be the cause here, since a much bigger clone is one base away. Specimen: naive CD8+ T cells from blood, with Jurkat cell RNA spiked in. As for subset: FACS-sorted CD8+CD4-CCR7+CD45RA+ naive T cells. The V call is TRBV9, the J call TRBJ2-2, with 8 bases that match TRBD2. This clonotype originated in a human donor in good health. Some libraries in this study had Jurkat cell RNA spiked in. CDR3 nucleotides: TGTGCCAGCAGCGTAGGTAGCGGGGACACCGGGGAGCTGATTTTT. It yields the protein CASSVGSGDTGELIF. The entire variable domain, with the rest obtained from reference TRBV9 and TRBJ2-2, is as follows: DSGVTQTPKHLITATGQRVTLRCSPRSGDLSVYWYQQSLDQGLQFLIQYYNGEERAKGNILERFSAQQFPDLHSELNLSSLELGDSALYFCASSVGSGDTGELIFGEGSRLTVL.